The sequence of this TCR beta chain was determined in a study of T cell responses to AZD1222 COVID-19 vaccine. The CDR3 consists of 16 residues. Per germline, CDR1 MNHNY and CDR2 SVGAGI (reference sequence). Trimming took 0 bases from V and 5 from J; bases not matched to a gene: 7. Generated by immunoSEQ multiplex PCR, the TCRdb table keeps only in-frame clones and is missing some. This table has some 80,000 clones, 90% appearing once. The rearrangement joins TRBV6-6 to TRBJ2-5; 9 nucleotides line up with TRBD2. The TCR was taken from an adult who received the AZD1222 COVID-19 vaccine. The input for sequencing was peripheral blood, taken 28 days after the second AZD1222 dose. The CDR3 region is CASSYSASGTEETQYF. CDR3 bases: TGTGCCAGCAGTTACTCGGCTAGCGGGACGGAGGAGACCCAGTACTTC.